This TCR beta chain is drawn from a study of radiotherapy plus CTLA-4 blockade in lung cancer. Whole-study context: Objective response rate was 15% to 20%; disease control rate, about 31%.

Focal radiation with ipilimumab CTLA-4 blockade was given to patients with chemo-refractory metastatic non-small-cell lung cancer. About this clone: The target antigen is unknown.

The data were produced by immunoSEQ multiplex PCR, yet TCRdb's version contains in-frame clones alone and is incomplete. This table holds more than 75,000 clones, about four fifths found once. The study, taken as a whole, reports: Expansion in blood of tumor-derived TCR clones was seen after radiotherapy plus ipilimumab. Per reports, early blood T cell clone dynamics, plus interferon-beta, forecast response most strongly.

Trimming cost V 5 bases and J 2 bases, with 16 bases left between them. There are 16 residues in the CDR3. CDR1 is SGHVS, CDR2 FQNEAQ, per germline. The chain couples TRBV7-8 to TRBJ2-1; D is possibly TRBD2 (5 bases). This receptor was taken from a human donor with non-small cell lung cancer that progressed on radiotherapy plus ipilimumab. Specimen: peripheral blood, collected from a patient treated with radiotherapy plus ipilimumab. The CDR3 here is CASSLPSGFTYNEQFF. The CDR3 DNA reads TGTGCCAGCAGCCTCCCGAGCGGTTTTACCTACAATGAGCAGTTCTTC.